The source of this T cell receptor beta chain is a study of PD-1 blockade in classical Hodgkin lymphoma. Regarding the study as a whole: Complete responders' baseline diversity resembled that of newly diagnosed patients. Relapsed/refractory patients reportedly had the lowest baseline TCR diversity, below newly diagnosed patients, who were below healthy donors. Patients starting nivolumab under 1 year after ASCT were excluded. Unlike CD8+ TCR diversity, which did not rise significantly by C4D1, CD4+ TCR diversity did.

Time point specified: cycle 4 day 1 (C4D1), after more than five weeks of nivolumab. Relapses following autologous stem cell transplantation were seen in all patients, with brentuximab vedotin exposure varying. Negative selection with magnets was how CD8+ T cells were isolated from the thawed PBMCs. Deletions cut 4 bases from V and 5 bases from J, with 8 bases between. Germline V gives CDR1 LNHDA, CDR2 SQIVND (reference sequence). This CDR3 contains 13 residues. Some clones are missing from TCRdb's copy, which holds only in-frame ones; the method was immunoSEQ multiplex PCR. The table has fewer than 10,000 clones, roughly four fifths seen once. Comments on this clone: What it binds is unknown.

The sequence was obtained from a human donor with classical Hodgkin lymphoma. The sample consisted of CD8+ T cells from blood, taken before the fourth cycle of nivolumab. V gene TRBV19 combines with J gene TRBJ1-4, with D uncertain. The chain's CDR3 is CASSNSPNEKLFF. Written as DNA, the CDR3 is TGTGCCAGTAGTAACAGTCCCAATGAAAAACTGTTTTTT.